The present T cell receptor beta chain was sequenced within a study of T cell responses to AZD1222 COVID-19 vaccine. In its sample, this clone was seen a few times. The protocol was immunoSEQ multiplex PCR, while the TCRdb copy is restricted to in-frame clones and leaves out a portion. The table includes roughly 100,000 clones, around 91% detected once. Germline V gene sequence: CDR1 SGHDT, CDR2 YYEEEE. V was clipped by 0 bases and J by 1 base, with 16 bases between them. The CDR3 runs to 17 residues. This TCR was sampled from an adult in good health. The sequencing here drew on peripheral blood, taken on day 0 of AZD1222 vaccination. The chain is built from TRBV5-6 and TRBJ1-2, with a tentative D call TRBD1 (5 bases). The CDR3 loop is CASSLDAGNSVNYGYTF. The DNA for the CDR3 is TGTGCCAGCAGCTTGGATGCAGGGAACTCAGTTAACTATGGCTACACCTTC.